The sequence of this T cell receptor beta chain was determined in a study of cytomegalovirus exposure and HLA in healthy donors. A multiplex PCR was run with 60 Vbeta primers and 13 Jbeta primers. Method: immunoSEQ multiplex PCR; TCRdb's copy keeps in-frame clones and lacks some. The table has approximately 130,000 clones, 60% to 85% seen once. Trimming shortened V by 1 base and J by 8 bases, and 18 bases separated the two germline ends. Per the germline V gene, CDR1 is LGHNA and CDR2 is YNFKEQ. This CDR3 has 16 residues. This sequence joins TRBV4-2 and TRBJ2-1; TRBD2 might be the D (5 bases). This TCR came from a man aged 30 to 39 in good health and CMV-seronegative. The material sequenced was PBMCs. CDR3 sequence reads: CASSQGRTGNMHEQFF. CDR3 coding DNA: TGTGCCAGCAGCCAAGGCCGGACTGGGAATATGCATGAGCAGTTCTTC.